This T cell receptor beta chain emerged from a study of shared clonotypes between healthy human individuals. Study-wide results and caveats: Despite large depth, rarefaction showed incomplete sorted-subset sequencing. Collection of samples was limited to blood; tissue repertoires likely differ.

CDR3 length equals 14 residues. V lost 5 bases to trimming and J lost 5 bases, with 15 bases between them. Germline V lookup: CDR1 LNHDA, CDR2 SQIVND (reference sequence). Comment on this clone: Its target is unknown.

The assay was immunoSEQ multiplex PCR, and TCRdb's table has in-frame clones only and misses some. Seen here are 950,000 to 1,100,000 clones, around three quarters observed once, and the top ten hold more than 0.55%. CD4+ cells were split into CD45RA+ naive and CD45RA-negative memory subsets. This sequence joins TRBV19 and TRBJ2-5; D possibly corresponds to TRBD2 (7 bases). The material sequenced was memory CD4+ T cells from PBMCs. Specified subset: CD45RA-negative fraction. This clonotype was sampled from a man between 18 and 29 years old in good health. Some clones in this sample may be carry-over from other donors' samples. The CDR3 loop reads CASSPYREGETQYF. CDR3 bases: TGTGCCAGTAGTCCGTACAGGGAGGGGGAGACCCAGTACTTC.